One sample yielded the 24 T cell receptor beta chains listed below, sequenced in a study of blood T cell repertoires in COVID-19. Repertoires were generated with immunoSEQ multiplex PCR, while TCRdb's copy carries only in-frame clones and drops some. This sample has about 260,000 clones, with around 93% found just once. Source material: PBMCs or T cells enriched from blood (not recorded which). All receptors derive from a man between 35 and 55 years old who had been exposed to COVID-19.

This clone has more than one count but fewer than ten. This chain uses TRBV30 with TRBJ1-6; D gene ambiguous. The CDR3 is 15 amino acids. Trimming stripped 0 bases from V and 5 bases from J, with 11 bases between. Germline CDR1 GTSNPN, CDR2 SVGIG (reference sequence). The CDR3 sequence is CAWSVPAADNSPLHF. Written as DNA, the CDR3 is TGTGCCTGGAGTGTCCCAGCAGCGGATAATTCACCCCTCCACTTT.

The chain couples TRBV12-3 or TRBV12-4 to TRBJ2-3, with 9 bases fitting TRBD1. CDR3 length: 13 amino acids. With 6 bases clipped from V and 5 bases from J, the junction kept 3 bases outside the gene matches. This chain's CDR3 is CASRGTGKDTQYF. The CDR3 bases are TGTGCCAGCAGGGGGACAGGGAAAGATACGCAGTATTTT.

The sample holds a few counts of this clone. The V and J genes are TRBV28 and TRBJ1-2, with 7 bases fitting TRBD1. V lost 3 bases and J lost 2; bases outside the gene matches: 3. CDR3 length: 14 amino acids. Germline V lookup: CDR1 MDHEN, CDR2 SYDVKM. CDR3 region: CASSLGRGNYGYTF. CDR3 nucleotides: TGTGCCAGCAGTTTGGGCAGGGGGAACTATGGCTACACCTTC.

This clone has only one observation. The chain is built from TRBV6-2 or TRBV6-3 and TRBJ1-6; no reliable D call. V was cut by 2 bases and J by 6 bases, with 11 bases left in between. The CDR3 runs 15 residues. CDR1 and CDR2 from the germline V gene are MNHEY and SVGEGT. The CDR3 DNA reads TGTGCCAGCAGTTACATGGGAGTGCGTAATTCACCCCTCCACTTT. Translation: CASSYMGVRNSPLHF.

J is TRBJ2-4 and V is TRBV29-1, with D maybe TRBD2 (6 bases). Per the germline V gene, CDR1 is SQVTM and CDR2 is ANQGSEA. V was clipped by 5 bases and J by 2 bases, with 19 bases between them. This CDR3 comprises 16 residues. The CDR3 spells CSVNFRGITTKNIQYF. The CDR3 DNA reads TGCAGCGTTAATTTCCGGGGGATTACGACCAAAAACATTCAGTACTTC. Together with reference TRBV29-1 and TRBJ2-4, the CDR3 gives the full variable domain: SAVISQKPSRDICQRGTSLTIQCQVDSQVTMMFWYRQQPGQSLTLIATANQGSEATYESGFVIDKFPISRPNLTFSTLTVSNMSPEDSSIYLCSVNFRGITTKNIQYFGAGTRLSVL.

This clone showed up just once. J is TRBJ2-7 and V is TRBV3-1 (or the pseudogene TRBV3-2); D is ambiguous. Looked up from germline, CDR1 is LGHDT and CDR2 is YNNKEL (reference sequence). Trimming shortened V by 5 bases and J by 1 base, and 12 bases separated the two germline ends. The CDR3 extends over 14 amino acids. The chain's CDR3 is CASSLPPGSYEQYF. In nucleotides, the CDR3 is TGTGCCAGCAGCTTACCTCCCGGTTCCTACGAGCAGTACTTC.

V is TRBV19 and J is TRBJ2-1, with D hard to call. The CDR3 length is 16 residues. V lost 1 base, J lost 0 bases, and 10 bases lay in between. Germline V gene data show CDR1 as LNHDA and CDR2 as SQIVND (reference sequence). The CDR3 bases are TGTGCCAGTAGTATAGGTATCAAGAGCTCCTACAATGAGCAGTTCTTC. Translation: CASSIGIKSSYNEQFF.

The chain employs TRBV19 and TRBJ1-3; 7 positions agree with TRBD1. This CDR3 region has 16 residues. The V gene's germline CDR1 is LNHDA and CDR2 SQIVND (reference sequence). Unmatched junction bases numbered 14, after V lost 7 bases and J lost 5 bases. This CDR3 is CASNDGQGGRRNTIYF. The CDR3 DNA is TGTGCCAGTAATGATGGTCAGGGGGGACGCCGAAACACCATATATTTT.

This chain connects TRBV9 to TRBJ2-2; TRBD1 is a possible D gene (5 bases). V was trimmed by 0 bases and J by 6 bases, leaving 12 bases between them. Germline values: CDR1 SGDLS, CDR2 YYNGEE. The CDR3 runs 15 residues. The CDR3: CASSVAWAGPGELFF. The CDR3 DNA reads TGTGCCAGCAGCGTAGCTTGGGCAGGGCCCGGGGAGCTGTTTTTT.

This rearrangement joins TRBV28 to TRBJ1-1, with TRBD1 identical over 9 bases. CDR3 size: 17 residues. Germline CDR1 is MDHEN and CDR2 is SYDVKM. J was trimmed by 1 base and V by 5 bases; bases with no gene match: 11. This chain's CDR3 is CASSPSRDRVWNTEAFF. The CDR3 DNA follows: TGTGCCAGCAGTCCCAGCCGGGACAGGGTATGGAACACTGAAGCTTTCTTT.

This clone has a handful of counts. The chain employs TRBV15 and TRBJ2-7; possible D gene TRBD1, 6 bases. V lost 10 bases to trimming and J lost 0 bases, with 13 bases between them. Germline loops: CDR1 LNHNV, CDR2 YYDKDF (reference sequence). This CDR3 is built from 13 residues. CDR3 sequence reads: CASKTGNSYEQYF. In DNA form, the CDR3 reads TGTGCCAGCAAGACAGGTAACTCCTACGAGCAGTACTTC. Based on the CDR3 plus reference TRBV15 and TRBJ2-7, the full variable domain is DAMVIQNPRYQVTQFGKPVTLSCSQTLNHNVMYWYQQKSSQAPKLLFHYYDKDFNNEADTPDNFQSRRPNTSFCFLDIRSPGLGDTAMYLCASKTGNSYEQYFGPGTRLTVT.

V is TRBV12-3 or TRBV12-4 and J is TRBJ2-1; D unresolved. CDR3 length: 12 amino acids. The V and J ends lost 5 bases and 5 bases respectively, with 7 bases between them. Here the CDR3 reads CASSPPDNEQFF. The CDR3 DNA reads as TGTGCCAGCAGTCCCCCAGACAATGAGCAGTTCTTC.

This sequence joins TRBV4-1 and TRBJ1-5; possibly TRBD1 for D (6 bases). This CDR3 has 14 amino acids. Germline CDR1 is MGHRA and CDR2 is YSYEKL. Trimming shortened V by 4 bases and J by 2 bases, and 9 bases separated the two germline ends. CDR3 DNA sequence: TGCGCCAGCAGCCTCCCAGGGGGCAATCAGCCCCAGCATTTT. It codes for CASSLPGGNQPQHF.

The rearrangement links TRBV30 to TRBJ2-3, with TRBD1 identical over 10 bases. The germline V gene encodes CDR1 GTSNPN and CDR2 SVGIG (reference sequence). The CDR3 runs 14 residues. The J segment lost 3 bases and the V segment lost 4 bases, leaving 4 bases of the junction unmatched. The CDR3 sequence: CAWTTGQGTDTQYF. The CDR3 DNA reads TGTGCCTGGACAACGGGACAGGGGACAGATACGCAGTATTTT.

The chain is built from TRBV19 and TRBJ2-3; 8 nucleotides line up with TRBD2. Germline-derived CDR1 and CDR2 are LNHDA and SQIVND (reference sequence). Germline trimming cut 3 bases from V and 5 bases from J; bases unmatched to any gene: 7. This CDR3 spans 15 amino acids. CDR3 sequence (DNA): TGTGCCAGTAGTATGAGGCGGGAGGTGCGAGATACGCAGTATTTT. The encoded protein is CASSMRREVRDTQYF.

The rearrangement uses TRBV7-2 and TRBJ2-1; D is unresolved. Trimming removed 5 bases at V and 7 bases at J, with 12 bases between. This CDR3 contains 13 residues. The germline gives CDR1 SGHTA, CDR2 FQGNSA. This chain's CDR3 is CASSPRPGNEQFF. The CDR3 nucleotides are TGTGCCAGCAGCCCCCGCCCAGGTAATGAGCAGTTCTTC.

A single count supports this clone. This chain links TRBV19 with TRBJ2-4; maybe TRBD1 (6 bases). The CDR3 runs to 13 residues. Germline-derived CDR1 and CDR2 are LNHDA and SQIVND (reference sequence). The V end lost 6 bases, the J end lost 5 bases, and 11 bases lay between the germline ends. The CDR3 sequence is CASRRTDQNIQYF. The CDR3 nucleotides read TGTGCCAGTAGGCGGACAGACCAAAACATTCAGTACTTC. The complete variable domain, with remaining parts taken from reference TRBV19 and TRBJ2-4, reads DGGITQSPKYLFRKEGQNVTLSCEQNLNHDAMYWYRQDPGQGLRLIYYSQIVNDFQKGDIAEGYSVSREKKESFPLTVTSAQKNPTAFYLCASRRTDQNIQYFGAGTRLSVL.

The rearrangement uses TRBV28 and TRBJ2-5; D possibly corresponds to TRBD2 (6 bases). Germline CDR1 is MDHEN and CDR2 is SYDVKM. The CDR3 runs to 16 residues. Between the trimmed V and J ends, which lost 7 bases and 1 base, there was a span of 19 bases. The CDR3 DNA sequence: TGTGCCAGCACCCTTGGGACTGCTCTCCCCCAAGAGACCCAGTACTTC. This sequence encodes CASTLGTALPQETQYF.

The V call is TRBV4-3, the J call TRBJ1-5; 7 bases fit TRBD1. The CDR3 is 15 residues long. J gave up 4 bases and V 0 bases, and 3 bases lay outside the gene matches. In germline, CDR1 is LGHNA, CDR2 YSLEER. The CDR3 here is CASSQDRGQNQPQHF. The CDR3 coding sequence is TGCGCCAGCAGCCAAGATCGGGGACAGAATCAGCCCCAGCATTTT.

V is TRBV7-2 and J is TRBJ2-7; 8 bases fit TRBD2. V shed 1 base, J shed 3 bases, and the junction held 5 bases outside the gene matches. Germline assignment: CDR1 SGHTA and CDR2 FQGNSA. The length of the CDR3 is 15 residues. This CDR3 is CASSLGLAINYEQYF. For the CDR3, the DNA is TGTGCCAGCAGCTTAGGACTAGCGATTAACTACGAGCAGTACTTC. Using reference TRBV7-2 and TRBJ2-7 for the parts outside the CDR3, the full variable domain is GAGVSQSPSNKVTEKGKDVELRCDPISGHTALYWYRQSLGQGLEFLIYFQGNSAPDKSGLPSDRFSAERTGGSVSTLTIQRTQQEDSAVYLCASSLGLAINYEQYFGPGTRLTVT.

The chain carries TRBV9 and TRBJ2-5; D is unresolved. The CDR3 has 13 amino acids. Germline V gene data show CDR1 as SGDLS and CDR2 as YYNGEE. Trimming took 3 bases from V and 0 from J, leaving 6 bases between them. For the CDR3, the DNA is TGTGCCAGCAGCGCAACTAACCAAGAGACCCAGTACTTC. This sequence encodes CASSATNQETQYF.

The chain has TRBV4-1 and TRBJ2-7; D is perhaps TRBD1 (6 bases). The germline V gene encodes CDR1 MGHRA and CDR2 YSYEKL. V was pared by 2 bases and J by 0 bases, with 8 bases between. The CDR3 covers 14 residues. The DNA of the CDR3 is TGCGCCAGCAGCCAAACAGGGAACTCCTACGAGCAGTACTTC. Its protein product is CASSQTGNSYEQYF.

This clone was seen a handful of times. The CDR3 sequence is CASSVGGFDGYTF. As DNA, the CDR3 is TGTGCCAGCAGCGTAGGAGGTTTCGATGGCTACACCTTC. The J gene is TRBJ1-2, the V gene TRBV9, with D hard to call. This CDR3 comprises 13 residues. V gave up 0 bases and J gave up 6 bases, with 9 bases separating them. Germline V lookup: CDR1 SGDLS, CDR2 YYNGEE.

The CDR3 DNA reads TGTGCCAGCAGAGGGACTCGAAACACCGGGGAGCTGTTTTTT. Translation: CASRGTRNTGELFF. J is TRBJ2-2 and V is TRBV14, with D perhaps matching TRBD2 (6 bases). The CDR3 runs to 14 residues. The ends were cut back, 6 bases at V and 2 bases at J, with 10 bases in the middle. Germline loops: CDR1 SGHDN, CDR2 FVKESK.